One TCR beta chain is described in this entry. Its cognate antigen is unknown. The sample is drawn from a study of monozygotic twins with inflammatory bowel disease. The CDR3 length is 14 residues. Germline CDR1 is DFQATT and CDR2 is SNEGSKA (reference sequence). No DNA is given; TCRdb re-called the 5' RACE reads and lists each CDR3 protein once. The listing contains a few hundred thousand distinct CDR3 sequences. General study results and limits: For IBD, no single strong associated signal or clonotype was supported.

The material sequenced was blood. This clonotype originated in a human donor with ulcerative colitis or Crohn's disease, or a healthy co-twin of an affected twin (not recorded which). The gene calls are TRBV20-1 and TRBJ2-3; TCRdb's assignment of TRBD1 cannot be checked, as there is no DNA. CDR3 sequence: CSAPPGSGADTQYF.